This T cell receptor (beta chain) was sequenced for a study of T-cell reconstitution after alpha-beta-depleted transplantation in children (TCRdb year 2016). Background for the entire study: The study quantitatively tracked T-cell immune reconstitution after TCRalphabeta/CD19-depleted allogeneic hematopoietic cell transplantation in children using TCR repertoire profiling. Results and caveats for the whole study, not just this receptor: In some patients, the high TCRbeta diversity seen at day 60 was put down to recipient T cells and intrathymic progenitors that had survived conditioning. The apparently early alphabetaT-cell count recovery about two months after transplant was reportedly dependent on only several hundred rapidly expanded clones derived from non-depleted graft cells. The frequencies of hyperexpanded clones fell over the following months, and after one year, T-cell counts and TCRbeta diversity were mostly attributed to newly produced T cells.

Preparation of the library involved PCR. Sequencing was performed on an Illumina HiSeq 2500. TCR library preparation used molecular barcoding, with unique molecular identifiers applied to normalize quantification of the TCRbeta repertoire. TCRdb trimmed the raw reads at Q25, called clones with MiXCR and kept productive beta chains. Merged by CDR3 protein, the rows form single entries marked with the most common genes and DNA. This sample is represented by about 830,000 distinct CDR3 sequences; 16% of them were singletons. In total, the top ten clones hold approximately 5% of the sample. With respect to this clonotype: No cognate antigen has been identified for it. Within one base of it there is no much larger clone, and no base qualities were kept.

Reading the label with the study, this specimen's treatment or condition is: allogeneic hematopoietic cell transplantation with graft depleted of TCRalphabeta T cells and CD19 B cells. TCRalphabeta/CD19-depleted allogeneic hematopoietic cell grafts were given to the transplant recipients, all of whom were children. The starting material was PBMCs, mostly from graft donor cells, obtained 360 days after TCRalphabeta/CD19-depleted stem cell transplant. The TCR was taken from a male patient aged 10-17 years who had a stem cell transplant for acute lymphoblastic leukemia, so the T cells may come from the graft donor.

The CDR3 is CATSEGKGYTF. The DNA sequence reads TGTGCCACCAGTGAGGGGAAAGGCTACACCTTC. Recombination linked TRBV24-1 to TRBJ1-2; no D segment can be confidently identified. The germline V gene supplies CDR1 KGHDR and CDR2 SFDVKD. The CDR3 sequence holds 11 residues, the cysteine and phenylalanine included. The retained sequence is limited to the CDR3, 33 bases, with the frame set at the first base. V sheds 4 bases and J sheds 8 bases, leaving 7 bases between their ends.